This TCR beta chain was obtained from a study of cytomegalovirus exposure and HLA in healthy donors. Germline V gene data show CDR1 as SGHRS and CDR2 as YFSETQ. CDR3 length: 15 residues. J lost 3 bases, V lost 1 base, and 2 bases had no gene match. Both 60 Vbeta primers and 13 Jbeta primers went into the PCR. This table comes from immunoSEQ multiplex PCR, and its TCRdb copy is limited to in-frame clones, with some not included. In the table there are some 150,000 clones, 80% to 85% of which are singletons. These donors, healthy bone marrow donors, were studied. The sequence came from a woman younger than 30 in good health and CMV-seronegative. Sequencing was done on a sample of PBMCs. This sequence joins TRBV5-1 and TRBJ2-2; 8 bases align to TRBD1. CDR3 residues: CASSLYRGDTGELFF. In nucleotides, the CDR3 is TGCGCCAGCAGCTTGTACAGGGGGGACACCGGGGAGCTGTTTTTT.